The clone carrying this TCR beta chain was picked up many times. This sample was taken from a study of T cells in Graves' hyperthyroidism and ophthalmopathy. The TCR beta CDR3 regions underwent amplification using RNA transcripts as the source. With the HTBI primer set, the TCR CDR3 went through a first round of RT-PCR. TCRdb itself ran the multiplex PCR reads through MiXCR, one entry per CDR3 protein. The table includes 350,000 or so distinct CDR3 sequences, around 18% detected once. The CDR3 is made up of 15 amino acids. Trimming shortened V by 0 bases and J by 0 bases, and 9 bases separated the two germline ends. CDR1 is SGHAT, CDR2 FQNNGV, per germline.

The source of this sequence is a woman in her 40s with Graves' ophthalmopathy. The chain recombines TRBV11-2 with TRBJ2-7; D gene uncertain. Sequencing was performed on blood. Here the CDR3 reads CASSLDGRISYEQYF. The CDR3, as DNA: TGTGCCAGCAGCTTAGACGGTCGTATCTCCTACGAGCAGTACTTC.